Shown below are 9 T cell receptor beta chains from a single sample sequenced in a study of shared clonotypes between healthy human individuals. Produced via immunoSEQ multiplex PCR; TCRdb's table is partial and in-frame only. The sample carries millions of clones, around nine tenths recorded once. The sequencing sample was made of naive CD4+ T cells sorted from blood. Regarding subset: CD45RA+ positively selected. These TCRs come from a man in his late teens or twenties in good health.

The rearrangement uses TRBV6-6 and TRBJ1-2; TRBD1 matches 10 bases. The germline V gene encodes CDR1 MNHNY and CDR2 SVGAGI (reference sequence). The ends lost 4 bases at V and 5 bases at J; junction bases unmatched: 10. This CDR3 has 16 amino acids. CDR3 in DNA: TGTGCCAGCAGTTGGGCCGGGACAGGGGATACTTATGGCTACACCTTC. It codes for CASSWAGTGDTYGYTF.

This clone has only one observation. J is TRBJ2-7 and V is TRBV7-9; no definite D call. CDR1 SEHNR and CDR2 FQNEAQ come from the germline V gene (reference sequence). The V end was cut by 6 bases, the J end by 4 bases, with 13 bases between. There are 13 residues in the CDR3. CDR3 loop: CASSQIGRYEQYF. As DNA, the CDR3 is TGTGCCAGCAGTCAAATCGGCAGGTACGAGCAGTACTTC.

In DNA form, the CDR3 reads TGTGCCAGCAGTGAAGCGTGGAGCCCCGGGGGTAAGCCCCAGCATTTT. Translating gives CASSEAWSPGGKPQHF. The chain recombines TRBV6-1 with TRBJ1-5; tentative D call: TRBD1 (5 bases). Germline CDR1 and CDR2: MNHNS and SASEGT. Trimming shortened V by 0 bases and J by 8 bases, and 17 bases separated the two germline ends. The CDR3 covers 16 residues.

V and J are TRBV10-3 and TRBJ2-2; D not resolved. The germline V and J ends were trimmed by 6 bases and 1 base, with 12 bases remaining between them. Germline CDR1 and CDR2: ENHRY and SYGVKD. This CDR3 comprises 15 residues. The CDR3 DNA reads as TGTGCCATCAGCTACGTGGCCGGGAACACCGGGGAGCTGTTTTTT. This codes for CAISYVAGNTGELFF.

As regards this clone: The same CDR3 also results from other DNA sequences found in this sample. The chain links TRBV7-9 to TRBJ2-7; 7 positions agree with TRBD1. The CDR3 consists of 12 residues. J gave up 7 bases and V 4 bases, and 4 bases lay outside the gene matches. Germline V gene lookup returns CDR1 SEHNR and CDR2 FQNEAQ (reference sequence). CDR3 in amino acids: CASSSTGDEQYF. The CDR3 nucleotides read TGTGCCAGCAGCTCCACAGGGGATGAGCAGTACTTC.

This chain connects TRBV18 to TRBJ1-6, with D perhaps matching TRBD1 (5 bases). V was pared by 4 bases and J by 9 bases, with 16 bases between. There are 15 residues in the CDR3. Per germline, CDR1 KGHSH and CDR2 LQKENI. CDR3 region: CASSLGTGGGSPLHF. The CDR3 coding sequence is TGTGCCAGCTCACTCGGGACCGGAGGAGGTTCACCCCTCCACTTT. The complete variable domain, with remaining parts taken from reference TRBV18 and TRBJ1-6, reads NAGVMQNPRHLVRRRGQEARLRCSPMKGHSHVYWYRQLPEEGLKFMVYLQKENIIDESGMPKERFSAEFPKEGPSILRIQQVVRGDSAAYFCASSLGTGGGSPLHFGNGTRLTVT.

V is TRBV29-1 and J is TRBJ2-5, with 7 bases that match TRBD1. CDR3 size: 12 residues. The germline CDR1 and CDR2 sequences are SQVTM and ANQGSEA. V was pared by 7 bases and J by 5 bases, with 7 bases of the junction left unmatched. CDR3 DNA sequence: TGCAGCGCAGAACAGGGGAGTGAGACCCAGTACTTC. Protein sequence: CSAEQGSETQYF.

The genes are TRBV6-5 and TRBJ2-3; D is perhaps TRBD1 (5 bases). CDR1 and CDR2 from the germline V gene are MNHEY and SVGAGI. This CDR3 spans 15 amino acids. Trimming cost V 6 bases and J 6 bases, with 19 bases left between them. The CDR3 DNA follows: TGTGCCAGCAGACCGACAGTTTTAGGGGTGGATACGCAGTATTTT. This translates into CASRPTVLGVDTQYF.

As concerns this clone: The sample carries other DNA sequences with the same CDR3. This sequence joins TRBV5-1 and TRBJ2-6; D call uncertain. V was pared by 0 bases and J by 4 bases, with 11 bases between. This CDR3 comprises 16 residues. CDR1 is SGHRS and CDR2 is YFSETQ in the germline V gene. DNA for the CDR3: TGCGCCAGCAGCTTGGCAGTGTCTACGGGGGCCAACGTCCTGACTTTC. Translating gives CASSLAVSTGANVLTF.